This T cell receptor (beta chain) derives from a study of PD-1 blockade in classical Hodgkin lymphoma. V lost 3 bases and J 0 bases, leaving 11 bases between the germline ends. CDR1 LNHDA and CDR2 SQIVND come from the germline V gene (reference sequence). The CDR3 sequence is 15 residues long. Repertoires were generated with immunoSEQ multiplex PCR, while TCRdb's copy carries only in-frame clones and drops some. Here the sample spans about 6,800 clones, over 45% being singletons. Time point specified: cycle 4 day 1 (C4D1), after about 6 weeks of nivolumab. Exposure to brentuximab vedotin varied, and each patient had relapsed following autologous stem cell transplantation. From thawed PBMCs, CD8+ T cells were isolated by magnetic negative selection.

This chain uses TRBV19 with TRBJ1-1; D remains unclear. Sequences were derived from CD8+ T cells from blood, sampled before the fourth cycle of nivolumab. This TCR derives from a human donor with classical Hodgkin lymphoma. This CDR3 is CASSIGGSMNTEAFF. In DNA, the CDR3 is TGTGCCAGTAGTATCGGTGGCAGCATGAACACTGAAGCTTTCTTT.